This record covers a single T cell receptor (beta chain). The source of the sample is a study of blood T cell repertoires in COVID-19. Study-wide background: The United States, Italy and Spain provided the acute and convalescent COVID-19 samples. PBMCs, B-cell-depleted T cells, or T cells were the source of the cDNA or gDNA that made up the material.

Per the authors' pipeline: For nucleated cells, counts were estimated from reference gene primer amplification. This table comes from immunoSEQ multiplex PCR, and its TCRdb copy is limited to in-frame clones, with some not included. V and J calls and clone size are given by that table; D and trimming were obtained from the DNA. The data contain roughly 130,000 clones, 90% of them singletons. This CDR3 has 17 amino acids. With 5 bases removed from V and 1 base from J, the gap between germline ends came to 17 bases. CDR1 and CDR2 from the germline V gene are MDHEN and SYDVKM. This receptor was taken from a man aged 45 to 65 with active COVID-19. What was sequenced was peripheral blood. This chain joins TRBV28 and TRBJ2-2, with a possible D match to TRBD1 (6 bases). The DNA of the CDR3 is TGTGCCAGCAGTCTAATGCCCCAGACAGGGAACACCGGGGAGCTGTTTTTT. This sequence encodes CASSLMPQTGNTGELFF.